Described below is a single TCR beta chain sequence and its context. The data belong to a study of cytomegalovirus exposure and HLA in healthy donors. CDR3 length equals 15 residues. Per germline, CDR1 MNHEY and CDR2 SVGAGI. Losses at the gene ends were 0 bases for V and 3 bases for J; bases not matched to a gene: 2. Use of 60 Vbeta and 13 Jbeta primers characterized the PCR. The protocol was immunoSEQ multiplex PCR, while the TCRdb copy is restricted to in-frame clones and leaves out a portion. Among 20,000 to 30,000 clones listed, roughly 70% were seen once. This chain connects TRBV6-5 to TRBJ2-7; the match to TRBD2 covers 10 bases. The clonotype was recovered from a woman aged 50 to 65 in good health and CMV-seronegative. Sequencing was carried out using PBMCs. CDR3 residues: CASSYSASGSYEQYF. The CDR3 DNA is TGTGCCAGCAGTTACTCGGCTAGCGGGAGCTACGAGCAGTACTTC.